The clone carrying this T cell receptor beta chain turned up a few times. Looked up from germline, CDR1 is MNHEY and CDR2 is SVGAGI. This CDR3 spans 15 amino acids. V shed 2 bases and J shed 3 bases, with 14 bases lying between them. This record comes from a study of blood T cell repertoires in COVID-19. On the study more broadly: Sites in the United States, Italy and Spain provided acute and convalescent COVID-19 samples. The analysed material was cDNA or gDNA that came from T cells, B-cell-depleted T cells, or PBMCs.

How the authors handled the data: The authors estimated nucleated cell counts from reference gene primer amplification. Clones were read by immunoSEQ multiplex PCR, and TCRdb kept only the in-frame ones, dropping some. That table supplies the V and J calls and clone size; D and trimming were determined from the DNA. The top ten clones hold 3% of a sample with a few hundred thousand clones, around 90% of them seen once. The TCR originated in a man aged 60 to 69 with acute or convalescent COVID-19. Sequenced input: peripheral blood. The chain joins TRBV6-5 to TRBJ2-7; no reliable D call. CDR3 amino acids: CASSYAHQASYEQYF. The CDR3 DNA sequence: TGTGCCAGCAGTTACGCTCACCAGGCGAGCTACGAGCAGTACTTC.